This TCR beta chain originates from a study of shared clonotypes between healthy human individuals. Across the whole study: CD4 naive and memory got three plates each, CD8 naive two, CD8 memory one. Overall study results and limits: Naive CD4 clonotype sharing across four donors was 4% to 5.5%. Despite large depth, sorted-subset datasets appeared incompletely sequenced. Non-shared clonotypes displayed generation probabilities falling below those of clonotypes present in all four donors.

For this clone: Antigen unknown.

Germline lookup yields CDR1 SNHLY and CDR2 FYNNEI. This CDR3 is built from 17 residues. Deletions cut 6 bases from V and 1 base from J, with 18 bases between. Repertoires were generated with immunoSEQ multiplex PCR, while TCRdb's copy carries only in-frame clones and drops some. The table lists some 2,100,000 clones, around 95% of them singletons. The gene calls are TRBV2 and TRBJ2-2; no definite D call. The clonotype comes from a man aged 18-30 years in good health. Sequences were obtained from naive CD4+ T cells sorted from blood. The subset was: CD45RA+ positively selected. The CDR3, as DNA: TGTGCCAGCAGCTCAGGATCGGGCTATTTGAACACCGGGGAGCTGTTTTTT. Protein: CASSSGSGYLNTGELFF.